This T cell receptor (beta chain) was observed in a study of regulatory T cells in long-lasting Graves disease. For TCR beta, libraries came from iRepertoire HTBI primers and Arm-PCR of CDR3 regions. TCRdb independently ran MiXCR on the multiplex PCR reads; one entry per CDR3 protein. The sample includes roughly 420,000 distinct CDR3 sequences, about a sixth of them seen just once. The sample holds a few counts of this clonotype. Time point specified: newly diagnosed GD, antithyroid drugs for less than 3 months. PBMC RNA served as the TCR library source. Around 9.8 milliliters of peripheral blood were taken and placed in EDTA tubes. These data were also filed under a second study, of T cells in Graves' hyperthyroidism and ophthalmopathy. From that second work: Diagnoses used clinical symptoms, serum thyroxine and TRAb, thyroid ultrasound and orbital computed tomography. First-round RT-PCR with HTBI primers amplified the TCR CDR3 region. Most clonotypes that expanded in the thyroid above 0.001 also showed up in blood.

The sequence was collected from a young woman with Graves disease. The material was peripheral blood mononuclear cells (PBMCs), obtained at new diagnosis, from a patient treated with antithyroid drugs.

The CDR3 protein is CASTRQGGEKLFF. For the CDR3, the DNA is TGTGCCAGCACGAGACAGGGCGGTGAAAAACTGTTTTTT. The chain links TRBV6-2 or TRBV6-3 to TRBJ1-4, with TRBD1 matching over 7 bases. The CDR3 extends over 13 amino acids. The germline V gene encodes CDR1 MNHEY and CDR2 SVGEGT. V lost 7 bases to trimming and J lost 7 bases; unmatched junction nucleotides: 6.